Below are 12 T cell receptor beta chains sequenced from a single sample in a study of preoperative IRX-2 immunotherapy in early breast cancer. TCRdb's copy holds only in-frame clones and misses some; the assay was immunoSEQ multiplex PCR. The sample includes 28,000 or so clones, around 89% of them seen just once. Treatment of the sample: preoperative locoregional IRX-2 cytokine immunotherapy. The sample here was taken from a patient treated with IRX-2 immunotherapy. The receptor source for this set is a human donor with breast cancer.

This chain joins TRBV2 and TRBJ1-1; TRBD1 matches at 7 bases. The J segment lost 5 bases and the V segment lost 8 bases, leaving 5 bases of the junction unmatched. The CDR3 contains 12 residues. Germline CDR1 is SNHLY and CDR2 is FYNNEI. The CDR3 DNA is TGTGCCAGCTGGCAGGGGGGAACTGAAGCTTTCTTT. Protein product: CASWQGGTEAFF.

The V gene is TRBV10-1, the J gene TRBJ2-5; D possibly corresponds to TRBD2 (5 bases). Near its end, the DNA agrees better with TRBJ2-7, so the J call may be wrong. The CDR3 totals 13 residues. The germline CDR1 and CDR2 sequences are WNHNN and SYGVQD (reference sequence). CDR3 sequence: CASSDLGVGEQYF. The CDR3 bases are TGCGCCAGCAGTGACCTCGGGGTCGGCGAGCAGTACTTC.

V gene TRBV7-8 combines with J gene TRBJ2-5; D unclear. With the DNA end fitting TRBJ2-7 better, the J assignment may be wrong. The germline CDR1 and CDR2 sequences are SGHVS and FQNEAQ. This CDR3 has 12 amino acids. The DNA for the CDR3 is TGTGCCAGCACCCTGTCCGGGTACGAGCAGTACTTC. This gives the protein CASTLSGYEQYF.

V is TRBV30 and J is TRBJ1-3; D gene ambiguous. The V gene's germline CDR1 is GTSNPN and CDR2 SVGIG (reference sequence). The V end lost 0 bases, the J end lost 0 bases, and 12 bases lay between the germline ends. The CDR3 consists of 16 residues. This CDR3 is CAWSVQAGGSGNTIYF. In DNA form, the CDR3 reads TGTGCCTGGAGTGTACAAGCCGGCGGCTCTGGAAACACCATATATTTT.

The count of this clone is one. The chain is built from TRBV28 and TRBJ1-1, with D uncertain. Germline CDR1 MDHEN, CDR2 SYDVKM. The CDR3 covers 13 residues. Trimming left V 1 base short and J 3 bases short, with 6 bases between. The CDR3 loop is CASSLSGDTEAFF. CDR3 bases: TGTGCCAGCAGTTTATCGGGAGACACTGAAGCTTTCTTT.

V is TRBV19 and J is TRBJ2-5; the D gene is possibly TRBD2 (7 bases). This CDR3 contains 16 residues. The germline CDR1 and CDR2 sequences are LNHDA and SQIVND (reference sequence). V was clipped by 7 bases and J by 3 bases, with 21 bases between them. Here the CDR3 reads CASMGRGEGVKETQYF. The CDR3 region has the DNA TGTGCCAGTATGGGCCGGGGGGAGGGGGTTAAAGAGACCCAGTACTTC. The variable domain in full, with the rest retrieved from reference TRBV19 and TRBJ2-5, is DGGITQSPKYLFRKEGQNVTLSCEQNLNHDAMYWYRQDPGQGLRLIYYSQIVNDFQKGDIAEGYSVSREKKESFPLTVTSAQKNPTAFYLCASMGRGEGVKETQYFGPGTRLLVL.

The chain uses TRBV21-1 and TRBJ1-5; the listed D gene, TRBD1, was not tested against the DNA. TRBV21-1 constitutes a pseudogene. This CDR3 region has 16 residues. This CDR3 is CASRIKDRGSNQPQHF. The CDR3 nucleotides are TGTGCCAGCAGGATAAAGGACAGGGGGAGCAATCAGCCCCAGCATTTT.

This sequence joins TRBV19 and TRBJ1-5; D is unresolved. There are 15 residues in the CDR3. Germline CDR1 reads LNHDA; CDR2 reads SQIVND (reference sequence). The V end was cut by 3 bases, the J end by 0 bases, with 9 bases between. The CDR3 DNA reads TGTGCCAGTAGTATGGAGGCTTATAGCAATCAGCCCCAGCATTTT. This codes for CASSMEAYSNQPQHF.

This chain links TRBV29-1 with TRBJ1-2; tentatively, D is TRBD1 (5 bases). Trimming stripped 7 bases from V and 5 bases from J, with 17 bases between. The CDR3 has 13 amino acids. Germline CDR1 SQVTM, CDR2 ANQGSEA. The CDR3 DNA sequence: TGCAGCGGGGGACGGCCGGAGGAATATGGCTACACCTTC. Protein product: CSGGRPEEYGYTF.

This clone was picked up a small number of times. This chain joins TRBV6-5 and TRBJ2-2; perhaps TRBD1 as D (6 bases). CDR1 is MNHEY, CDR2 SVGAGI, per germline. The CDR3 length is 15 residues. V shed 2 bases and J shed 6 bases, with 13 bases lying between them. The CDR3 protein is CASSYLQGYAGELFF. The CDR3 region has the DNA TGTGCCAGCAGTTACCTCCAGGGGTACGCCGGGGAGCTGTTTTTT.

The chain links TRBV28 to TRBJ1-5; D unresolved. The V end was cut by 5 bases, the J end by 6 bases, with 8 bases between. Looked up from germline, CDR1 is MDHEN and CDR2 is SYDVKM. This CDR3 is 12 amino acids long. CDR3 amino acids: CASSKQSQPQHF. CDR3 in DNA: TGTGCCAGCAGTAAGCAGAGTCAGCCCCAGCATTTT.

This clone has more than one count but fewer than ten. CDR3 nucleotide sequence: TGTGCCAGCAGCTCAGGGACTAGCCGTTACGAGCAGTACTTC. Translation gives CASSSGTSRYEQYF. The chain joins TRBV5-5 to TRBJ2-7; TRBD2 matches at 9 bases. This CDR3 region has 14 residues. The junction had 5 bases not matched to a gene; V was cut back by 3 bases and J by 4 bases. CDR1 is SGHKS, CDR2 YYEKEE, per germline (reference sequence).